The subject of this entry is one T cell receptor beta chain. The target antigen is unknown. The sample is drawn from a study of T cell therapy after organ transplantation. CDR1 and CDR2 from the germline V gene are SGHRS and YFSETQ. With 0 bases removed from V and 0 bases from J, the gap between germline ends came to 7 bases. This CDR3 spans 14 amino acids. TCRdb's copy holds only in-frame clones and misses some; the assay was immunoSEQ multiplex PCR. Of roughly 48,000 clones in the sample, about 95% were seen once. This rearrangement joins TRBV5-1 to TRBJ2-7; D uncertain. The sample was CD8+ T cells from blood, taken before autologous CMV-specific T cell therapy. This clonotype originated in a human patient who had received a solid organ transplant and had CMV disease. The DNA for the CDR3 is TGCGCCAGCAGCTTGGCCGGCAGCTCCTACGAGCAGTACTTC. Its protein product is CASSLAGSSYEQYF. The whole variable domain, filled in from reference TRBV5-1 and TRBJ2-7, reads KAGVTQTPRYLIKTRGQQVTLSCSPISGHRSVSWYQQTPGQGLQFLFEYFSETQRNKGNFPGRFSGRQFSNSRSEMNVSTLELGDSALYLCASSLAGSSYEQYFGPGTRLTVT.